The following is a T cell receptor (beta chain) sequence with its context. Antigen: not known. Germline CDR1 is SGHVS and CDR2 is FQNEAQ. The V end was cut by 1 base, the J end by 9 bases, with 21 bases between. CDR3 length: 16 amino acids. TCRdb's copy holds only in-frame clones and misses some; the assay was immunoSEQ multiplex PCR. The table lists roughly 2,000,000 clones, approximately 92% of them singletons. This sample is drawn from a study of shared clonotypes between healthy human individuals. CD45RO-negative cells were positively selected for CCR7, leaving out terminally differentiated effector memory CD45RA+ cells. Study outcomes and limitations: Sample collection involved blood only; tissue repertoires are likely different.

The source material was naive CD8+ T cells from PBMCs. The sequence was obtained from a young man in good health. Some clones in this sample may be carry-over from other donors' samples. The chain combines TRBV7-8 with TRBJ1-1; the D gene is possibly TRBD1 (5 bases). As DNA, the CDR3 is TGTGCCAGCAGCTTAGAGTATGGAGGGGCGAATGTTCAAGCTTTCTTT. Translated, it gives CASSLEYGGANVQAFF.